Below are 23 T cell receptor beta chains sequenced from a single sample in a study of blood T cell repertoires in COVID-19 (dated by TCRdb to the early 2020s). To prepare the library, the immunoSEQ multiplex PCR assay was applied. This is the immuneACCESS table as TCRdb keeps it, with only in-frame sequences that have V and J called. A part of the clones is gone; compared with another copy, unresolved V genes explain less than half, and the rest is unexplained. The sample contains approximately 250,000 clones, 82% of them found a single time. The top ten clones comprise about 15% of the sample. The specimen sequenced was PBMCs or T cells enriched from blood (not recorded which). The receptors come from a man aged 35 to 55 who had recovered from COVID-19.

This CDR3 is CASSKIYSNQPQHF. DNA of the CDR3: TGTGCCAGCAGTAAAATTTATAGCAATCAGCCCCAGCATTTT. This chain connects TRBV6-2 or TRBV6-3 to TRBJ1-5; D gene uncertain. Trimming took off 5 bases at V and 0 bases at J, with 8 bases between the two ends. Per the germline V gene, CDR1 is MNHEY and CDR2 is SVGEGT. This CDR3 is built from 14 residues.

The table lists this clone with a count of one. The rearrangement links TRBV2 to TRBJ1-5; D may be TRBD1 (5 bases). This CDR3 region has 12 residues. The germline gives CDR1 SNHLY, CDR2 FYNNEI. Trimming stripped 6 bases from V and 4 bases from J, with 7 bases between. The CDR3 reads CASSRQNQPQHF. The DNA of the CDR3 is TGTGCCAGCAGCCGACAGAATCAGCCCCAGCATTTT.

This sequence joins TRBV30 and TRBJ2-2; D call uncertain. Trimming cost V 3 bases and J 5 bases, with 10 bases left between them. Germline CDR1 and CDR2: GTSNPN and SVGIG (reference sequence). The CDR3 contains 13 residues. The CDR3 nucleotides are TGTGCCTGGAGCCCTCTAAATACCGGGGAGCTGTTTTTT. Its protein product is CAWSPLNTGELFF.

The chain is built from TRBV9 and TRBJ2-5; the D gene is possibly TRBD2 (5 bases). V was trimmed by 4 bases and J by 3 bases, leaving 16 bases between them. Germline values: CDR1 SGDLS, CDR2 YYNGEE. This CDR3 comprises 15 residues. CDR3 bases: TGTGCCAGCAGCCAGTGGGGTTCGGGGAAAGAGACCCAGTACTTC. Protein: CASSQWGSGKETQYF.

The CDR3 protein is CASSYNSFGNTIYF. The CDR3 nucleotides read TGTGCCAGCAGCTATAATTCTTTTGGAAACACCATATATTTT. The J gene is TRBJ1-3, the V gene TRBV14; D remains unclear. Trimming cost V 5 bases and J 3 bases, with 11 bases left between them. Germline V gene data show CDR1 as SGHDN and CDR2 as FVKESK. CDR3 length: 14 residues.

This clone was found once. The chain carries TRBV2 and TRBJ1-2; D gene ambiguous. The germline V and J ends were trimmed by 4 bases and 1 base, with 13 bases remaining between them. Germline V gene data show CDR1 as SNHLY and CDR2 as FYNNEI. This CDR3 contains 15 residues. CDR3 sequence: CASSVRGSHNYGYTF. CDR3 coding DNA: TGTGCCAGCAGTGTTCGAGGCAGCCATAACTATGGCTACACCTTC.

The gene calls are TRBV10-3 and TRBJ2-7, with 7 bases lining up with TRBD2. This CDR3 is built from 12 residues. Looked up from germline, CDR1 is ENHRY and CDR2 is SYGVKD. J gave up 4 bases and V 6 bases, and 3 bases lay outside the gene matches. This CDR3 is CAIRGGWYEQYF. CDR3 nucleotides: TGTGCCATCAGGGGGGGGTGGTACGAGCAGTACTTC.

The chain links TRBV9 to TRBJ2-1, with 7 bases fitting TRBD2. The trim removed 0 bases at V and 0 bases at J, leaving 3 bases unmatched. This CDR3 has 16 amino acids. Germline values: CDR1 SGDLS, CDR2 YYNGEE. The CDR3 nucleotides are TGTGCCAGCAGCGTAGGAGCGGGAAGCTCCTACAATGAGCAGTTCTTC. Amino acid sequence: CASSVGAGSSYNEQFF.

The rearrangement joins TRBV9 to TRBJ2-1, with a tentative D call TRBD1 (5 bases). Looked up from germline, CDR1 is SGDLS and CDR2 is YYNGEE. The CDR3 is 15 residues long. V gave up 0 bases and J gave up 7 bases, with 14 bases separating them. CDR3 in DNA: TGTGCCAGCAGCGTAGCCCTAGGGGTAAGGAATGAGCAGTTCTTC. Its protein is CASSVALGVRNEQFF.

This rearrangement joins TRBV29-1 to TRBJ2-4, with D unclear. Trimming removed 6 bases from V and 7 bases from J, with 10 bases in between. The CDR3 has 11 residues. Per germline, CDR1 SQVTM and CDR2 ANQGSEA. CDR3 amino acids: CSVLSSNIQYF. For the CDR3, the DNA is TGCAGCGTCTTGTCCTCCAACATTCAGTACTTC.

The V gene is TRBV6-2 or TRBV6-3, the J gene TRBJ2-3, with D perhaps TRBD2 (6 bases). This CDR3 is built from 13 residues. Germline V gene sequence: CDR1 MNHEY, CDR2 SVGEGT. Trimming removed 5 bases from V and 6 bases from J, with 12 bases in between. The CDR3 nucleotides read TGTGCCAGCAGTCAGGGACTTGCGGATACGCAGTATTTT. Its protein is CASSQGLADTQYF.

The chain has TRBV7-2 and TRBJ2-7; TRBD2 aligns across 11 bases. Germline CDR1 reads SGHTA; CDR2 reads FQGNSA. The V segment lost 1 base and the J segment 7 bases; nucleotides outside the gene matches: 6. The CDR3 covers 15 residues. CDR3 region: CASSLELAGAGEQYF. In nucleotides, the CDR3 is TGTGCCAGCAGCTTAGAACTAGCGGGGGCCGGGGAGCAGTACTTC.

The chain links TRBV5-4 to TRBJ1-2; perhaps TRBD1 as D (5 bases). Germline V CDR1 and CDR2: SGHNT, YYREEE (reference sequence). The CDR3 covers 14 residues. With 4 bases removed from V and 8 bases from J, the gap between germline ends came to 18 bases. The CDR3 here is CASSTWQGGDGYTF. The DNA for the CDR3 is TGTGCCAGCAGCACCTGGCAGGGAGGTGACGGCTACACCTTC. The full variable domain, rest sourced from reference TRBV5-4 and TRBJ1-2, is ETGVTQSPTHLIKTRGQQVTLRCSSQSGHNTVSWYQQALGQGPQFIFQYYREEENGRGNFPPRFSGLQFPNYSSELNVNALELDDSALYLCASSTWQGGDGYTFGSGTRLTVV.

The chain joins TRBV19 to TRBJ2-7, with 7 bases aligning to TRBD1. CDR1 is LNHDA, CDR2 SQIVND, per germline (reference sequence). The CDR3 spans 14 residues. CDR3 DNA sequence: TGTGCTATAGGGAGACAGGGCAAATCCTACGAGCAGTACTTC. Its translation is CAIGRQGKSYEQYF.

This clone came up a few times. The rearrangement links TRBV20-1 to TRBJ1-1; no reliable D call. The CDR3 contains 12 residues. V shed 3 bases and J shed 6 bases, with 11 bases lying between them. Per germline, CDR1 DFQATT and CDR2 SNEGSKA (reference sequence). The CDR3 nucleotides read TGCAGTGCTAGTCTGGGAGGCGCTGAAGCTTTCTTT. Translating gives CSASLGGAEAFF.

This clone turned up a few times. V usage is TRBV27 and J usage is TRBJ1-6; D is uncertain. Trimming cost V 8 bases and J 0 bases, with 14 bases left between them. This CDR3 has 16 amino acids. From germline, CDR1 is MNHEY and CDR2 SMNVEV (reference sequence). The CDR3 region has the DNA TGTGCCAGCGCCCGGAGGGTGACCTCCTATAATTCACCCCTCCACTTT. This translates into CASARRVTSYNSPLHF.

This clone was observed once. This rearrangement joins TRBV6-5 to TRBJ1-2; D gene uncertain. The CDR3 is made up of 12 amino acids. Looked up from germline, CDR1 is MNHEY and CDR2 is SVGAGI. V lost 7 bases and J lost 0, with 6 bases in between. The CDR3 loop reads CASTETNYGYTF. The CDR3 DNA follows: TGTGCCAGCACAGAAACTAACTATGGCTACACCTTC.

The CDR3 DNA follows: TGCGCCAGCAGCTTGGTACAGCGGGGCACAGATACGCAGTATTTT. Encoded protein: CASSLVQRGTDTQYF. The gene calls are TRBV5-1 and TRBJ2-3, with D possibly TRBD2 on 6 matching bases. Per germline, CDR1 SGHRS and CDR2 YFSETQ. The CDR3 length is 15 residues. V lost 0 bases to trimming and J lost 1 base, with 9 bases between them.

The rearrangement links TRBV7-8 to TRBJ2-1; TRBD1 matches at 9 bases. CDR3 size: 15 residues. CDR1 and CDR2 (germline): SGHVS, FQNEAQ. V dropped 5 bases and J dropped 1; count of bases not matched to a gene: 3. The CDR3, as DNA: TGTGCCAGCAGCCGGGGACAGGGTTCCTACAATGAGCAGTTCTTC. This codes for CASSRGQGSYNEQFF.

This clone was detected once. The chain carries TRBV19 and TRBJ1-1; 8 bases are shared with TRBD1. The V gene's germline CDR1 is LNHDA and CDR2 SQIVND (reference sequence). The V gene end was trimmed by 1 base and the J gene end by 1 base; junction bases not matched to a gene: 11. This CDR3 contains 18 residues. The CDR3 loop is CASSIGTGPTLKNTEAFF. The CDR3 nucleotides are TGTGCCAGTAGTATAGGGACAGGGCCAACCCTTAAGAACACTGAAGCTTTCTTT. The full variable domain, in which reference TRBV19 and TRBJ1-1 provide the parts outside the CDR3, is DGGITQSPKYLFRKEGQNVTLSCEQNLNHDAMYWYRQDPGQGLRLIYYSQIVNDFQKGDIAEGYSVSREKKESFPLTVTSAQKNPTAFYLCASSIGTGPTLKNTEAFFGQGTRLTVV.

This clone has more than one count but fewer than ten. The gene calls are TRBV4-3 and TRBJ1-2; the D gene is possibly TRBD1 (6 bases). Trimming removed 0 bases from V and 6 bases from J, with 17 bases in between. This CDR3 has 16 residues. CDR1 is LGHNA, CDR2 YSLEER, per germline. In nucleotides, the CDR3 is TGCGCCAGCAGCCAAGATGAGTATAAGGGGGTCCATGGCTACACCTTC. Its translation: CASSQDEYKGVHGYTF.

This clone was recorded only once. The rearrangement joins TRBV2 to TRBJ1-5; the D gene is possibly TRBD1 (5 bases). V dropped 6 bases and J dropped 8 bases, with 17 bases sitting between them. There are 14 residues in the CDR3. From germline, CDR1 is SNHLY and CDR2 FYNNEI. CDR3 sequence: CASSGGTPWEPQHF. The CDR3, as DNA: TGTGCCAGCAGCGGGGGTACCCCCTGGGAGCCCCAGCATTTT.

The genes are TRBV11-2 and TRBJ2-1; 12 bases line up with TRBD2. CDR3 size: 15 residues. Trimming removed 4 bases from V and 14 bases from J; junction bases left unmatched: 12. The germline gives CDR1 SGHAT, CDR2 FQNNGV. The chain's CDR3 is CASSSPRTSGKYKFF. The CDR3 region has the DNA TGTGCCAGCAGCTCGCCCCGGACTAGCGGGAAATATAAGTTCTTC.